This section outlines one T cell receptor beta chain sequence together with its context. Primed by a sample-barcoded 5' primer and a J-beta primer mix, a second PCR proceeded for roughly 7 to 11 cycles. MiXCR, run by TCRdb on the 5' RACE reads, gives a single entry per CDR3 protein. The profile shows 1.4 million to 1.5 million distinct CDR3 sequences, approximately 42% of them singletons. This entry comes from a study of blood T cells in healthy people across ages. The germline V gene has CDR1 KGHSH and CDR2 LQKENI. The trim removed 3 bases at V and 4 bases at J, leaving 6 bases unmatched. The CDR3 totals 15 residues. Individuals who donated were healthy Caucasians from Russia aged roughly 6 to 90.

The receptor's source is a woman younger than 35 in good health. Specimen: blood. This rearrangement joins TRBV18 to TRBJ1-1; 9 bases match TRBD1. The CDR3, as DNA: TGTGCCAGCTCACCGTACAGGGGGCGAAGCACTGAAGCTTTCTTT. It translates to CASSPYRGRSTEAFF.